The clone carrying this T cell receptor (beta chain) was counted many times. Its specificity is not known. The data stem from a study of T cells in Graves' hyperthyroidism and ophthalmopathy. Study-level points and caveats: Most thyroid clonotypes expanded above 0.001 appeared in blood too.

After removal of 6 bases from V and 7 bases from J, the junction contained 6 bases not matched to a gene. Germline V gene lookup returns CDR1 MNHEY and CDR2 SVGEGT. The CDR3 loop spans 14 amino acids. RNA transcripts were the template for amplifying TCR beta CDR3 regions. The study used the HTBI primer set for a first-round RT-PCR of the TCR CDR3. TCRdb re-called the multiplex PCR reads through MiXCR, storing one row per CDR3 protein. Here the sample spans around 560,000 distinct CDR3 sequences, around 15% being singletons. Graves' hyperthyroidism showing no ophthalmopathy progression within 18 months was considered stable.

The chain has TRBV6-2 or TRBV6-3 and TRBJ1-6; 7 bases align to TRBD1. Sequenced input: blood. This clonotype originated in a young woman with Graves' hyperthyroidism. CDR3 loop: CASRPGQLNSPLHF. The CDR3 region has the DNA TGTGCCAGCAGACCGGGACAGCTAAATTCACCCCTCCACTTT.